Sequencing of this T cell receptor beta chain was carried out in a study of T-cell reconstitution after alpha-beta-depleted transplantation in children. General study results and limits: Reports say that about two months after transplant, the alpha-beta T cells came out of several hundred graft clones that had expanded.

Trimming left V 0 bases short and J 4 bases short, with 12 bases between. Germline lookup yields CDR1 SGHRS and CDR2 YFSETQ. The CDR3 is 15 residues long. This clonotype was counted many times. Antigen: not known. Molecular barcoding with unique molecular identifiers was used for the TCRbeta library. One entry per CDR3 protein results from TCRdb running MiXCR on the PCR reads. The table includes a few hundred thousand distinct CDR3 sequences, under 8.5% detected once. This clonotype originated in a boy aged 2 to 10 with acute lymphoblastic leukemia, due to receive a stem cell transplant. The V gene is TRBV5-1, the J gene TRBJ2-3; no clear D gene. The sample consisted of PBMCs, taken before TCRalphabeta/CD19-depleted stem cell transplant. The CDR3: CASSLAVGPADTQYF. CDR3 sequence (DNA): TGCGCCAGCAGCTTGGCCGTGGGCCCCGCAGATACGCAGTATTTT.